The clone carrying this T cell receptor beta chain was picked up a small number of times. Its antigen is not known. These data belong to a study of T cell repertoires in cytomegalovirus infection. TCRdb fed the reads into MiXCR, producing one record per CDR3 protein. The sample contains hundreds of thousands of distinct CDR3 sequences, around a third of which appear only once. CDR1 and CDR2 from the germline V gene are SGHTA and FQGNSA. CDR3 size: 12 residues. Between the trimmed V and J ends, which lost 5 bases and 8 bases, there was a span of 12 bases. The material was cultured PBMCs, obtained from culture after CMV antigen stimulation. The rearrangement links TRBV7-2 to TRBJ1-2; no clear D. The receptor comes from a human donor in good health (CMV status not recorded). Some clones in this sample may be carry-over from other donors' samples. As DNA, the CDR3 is TGTGCCAGCAGCCTACGGACGGACGGCTACACCTTC. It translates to CASSLRTDGYTF.